This T cell receptor beta chain was obtained from a study of shared clonotypes between healthy human individuals. The wider study: Each donor had three CD4 naive, three CD4 memory, two CD8 naive and one CD8 memory plate. Study results and caveats: Compared with clonotypes that all four donors shared, non-shared clonotypes had lower generation probabilities. Among donors, sharing of clonotypes was expected to be affected by sequencing depth.

Original methodology: Sequence data from immunoSEQ were junction-only and lacked quality scores; consequently, filtering differed. The data were produced by immunoSEQ multiplex PCR, yet TCRdb's version contains in-frame clones alone and is incomplete. From that table come the V and J calls and clone size; the DNA was used to work out D and trimming. This sample has almost 700,000 clones, with just over 90% found just once. As to this clone: Its specificity is not known.

From germline, CDR1 is MNHEY and CDR2 SMNVEV (reference sequence). CDR3 size: 16 residues. The V and J ends lost 5 bases and 0 bases, in that order; junction bases with no gene match: 4. CD8 cells classed as naive were CD45RO-negative and positively selected for CCR7, excluding terminally differentiated effector memory CD45RA+ cells. J is TRBJ2-4 and V is TRBV27, with 10 positions matching TRBD1. The TCR originated in a man aged 25-40 years in good health. The source material was naive CD8+ T cells sorted from blood. The CDR3 here is CASSVGTGVAKNIQYF. The CDR3 DNA reads TGTGCCAGCAGTGTCGGGACAGGGGTAGCCAAAAACATTCAGTACTTC.